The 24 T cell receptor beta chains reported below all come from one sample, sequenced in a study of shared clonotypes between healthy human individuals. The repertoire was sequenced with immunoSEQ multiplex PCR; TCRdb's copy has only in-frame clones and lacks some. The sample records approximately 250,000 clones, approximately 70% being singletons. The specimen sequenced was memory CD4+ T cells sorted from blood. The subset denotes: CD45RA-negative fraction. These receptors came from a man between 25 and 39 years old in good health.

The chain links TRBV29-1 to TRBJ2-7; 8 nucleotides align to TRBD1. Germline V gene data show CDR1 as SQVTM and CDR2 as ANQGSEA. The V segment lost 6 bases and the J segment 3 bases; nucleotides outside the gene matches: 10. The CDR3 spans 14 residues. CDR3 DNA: TGCAGCGTGGGGGGCAGGGGGCAATTCTACGAGCAGTACTTC. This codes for CSVGGRGQFYEQYF.

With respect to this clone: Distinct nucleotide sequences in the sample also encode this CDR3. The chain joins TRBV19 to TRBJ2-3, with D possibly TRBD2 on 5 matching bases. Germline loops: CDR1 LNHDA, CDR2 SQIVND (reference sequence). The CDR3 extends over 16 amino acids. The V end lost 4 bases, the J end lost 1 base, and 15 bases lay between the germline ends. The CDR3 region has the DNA TGTGCCAGTAGTACCCTCGTGGGAGAGGGCACAGATACGCAGTATTTT. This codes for CASSTLVGEGTDTQYF.

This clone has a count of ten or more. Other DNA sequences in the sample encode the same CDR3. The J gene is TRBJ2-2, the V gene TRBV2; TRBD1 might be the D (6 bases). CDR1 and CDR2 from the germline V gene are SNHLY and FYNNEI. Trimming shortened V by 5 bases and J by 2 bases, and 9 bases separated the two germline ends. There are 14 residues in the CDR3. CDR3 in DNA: TGTGCCAGCAGTCTAGGGGGTAACACCGGGGAGCTGTTTTTT. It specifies CASSLGGNTGELFF.

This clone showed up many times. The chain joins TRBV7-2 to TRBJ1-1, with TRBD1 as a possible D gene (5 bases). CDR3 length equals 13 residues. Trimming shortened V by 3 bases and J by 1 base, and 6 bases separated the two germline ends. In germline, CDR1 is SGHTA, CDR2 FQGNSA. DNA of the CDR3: TGTGCCAGCAGCTTTGGGGGGAACACTGAAGCTTTCTTT. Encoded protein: CASSFGGNTEAFF.

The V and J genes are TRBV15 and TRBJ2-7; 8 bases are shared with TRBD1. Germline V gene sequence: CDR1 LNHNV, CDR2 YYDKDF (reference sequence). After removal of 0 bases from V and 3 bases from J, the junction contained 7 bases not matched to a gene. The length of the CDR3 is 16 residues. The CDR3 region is CATSRDRGTGNYEQYF. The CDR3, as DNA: TGTGCCACCAGCAGAGATCGTGGGACAGGAAACTACGAGCAGTACTTC.

The CDR3: CASSLGLVPYEQYF. The CDR3, as DNA: TGTGCCAGCAGCTTGGGACTAGTCCCCTACGAGCAGTACTTC. This chain links TRBV9 with TRBJ2-7, with 8 bases aligning to TRBD2. CDR1 and CDR2 (germline): SGDLS, YYNGEE. This CDR3 contains 14 residues. Germline trimming cut 4 bases from V and 2 bases from J; bases unmatched to any gene: 5.

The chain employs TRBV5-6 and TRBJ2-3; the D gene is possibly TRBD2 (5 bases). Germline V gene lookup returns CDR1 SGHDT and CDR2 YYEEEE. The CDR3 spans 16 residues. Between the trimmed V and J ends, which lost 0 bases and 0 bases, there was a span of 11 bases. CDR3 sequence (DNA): TGTGCCAGCAGCTTGGAAGGAGGAGCTAGCACAGATACGCAGTATTTT. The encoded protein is CASSLEGGASTDTQYF.

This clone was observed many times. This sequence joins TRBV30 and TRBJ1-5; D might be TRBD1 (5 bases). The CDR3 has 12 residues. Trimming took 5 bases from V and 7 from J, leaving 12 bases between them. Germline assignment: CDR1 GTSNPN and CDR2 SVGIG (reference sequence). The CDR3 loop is CAWGHTWQPQHF. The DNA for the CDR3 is TGTGCCTGGGGACATACATGGCAGCCCCAGCATTTT.

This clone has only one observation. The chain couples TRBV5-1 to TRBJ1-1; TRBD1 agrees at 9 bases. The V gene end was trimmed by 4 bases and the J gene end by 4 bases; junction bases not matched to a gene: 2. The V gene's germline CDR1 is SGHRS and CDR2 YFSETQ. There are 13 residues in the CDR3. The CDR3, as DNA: TGCGCCAGCAGCAGGACAGGGGTCACTGAAGCTTTCTTT. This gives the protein CASSRTGVTEAFF.

CDR3 in DNA: TGTGCCAGCAGCGCGGTAGGGTCGGGGCAAGAGACCCAGTACTTC. This translates into CASSAVGSGQETQYF. The chain carries TRBV9 and TRBJ2-5; the D gene is possibly TRBD2 (5 bases). Trimming left V 3 bases short and J 2 bases short, with 14 bases between. CDR1 and CDR2 (germline): SGDLS, YYNGEE. The CDR3 extends over 15 amino acids. Supplemented by reference TRBV9 and TRBJ2-5, the full variable domain reads DSGVTQTPKHLITATGQRVTLRCSPRSGDLSVYWYQQSLDQGLQFLIQYYNGEERAKGNILERFSAQQFPDLHSELNLSSLELGDSALYFCASSAVGSGQETQYFGPGTRLLVL.

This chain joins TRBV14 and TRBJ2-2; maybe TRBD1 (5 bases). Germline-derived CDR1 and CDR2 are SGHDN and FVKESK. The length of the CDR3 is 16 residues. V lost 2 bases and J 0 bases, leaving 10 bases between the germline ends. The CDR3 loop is CASSQNRLTNTGELFF. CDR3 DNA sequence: TGTGCCAGCAGCCAAAACAGGCTAACGAACACCGGGGAGCTGTTTTTT.

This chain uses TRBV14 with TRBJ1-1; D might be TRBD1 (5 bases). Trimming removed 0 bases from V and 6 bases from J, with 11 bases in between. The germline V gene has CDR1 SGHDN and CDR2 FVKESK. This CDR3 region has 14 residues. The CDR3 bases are TGTGCCAGCAGCCAAGAGGCCAGGGAGTCTGAAGCTTTCTTT. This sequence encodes CASSQEARESEAFF.

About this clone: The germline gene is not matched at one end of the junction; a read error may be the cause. The CDR3 spells CASSWIDRDTSVDF. As DNA, the CDR3 is TGTGCCAGCAGTTGGATCGACAGGGACACTAGCGTGGACTTC. V usage is TRBV28 and J usage is TRBJ2-7; D is possibly TRBD1 or TRBD2 (7 bases each). The CDR3 contains 14 residues. Germline V gene lookup returns CDR1 MDHEN and CDR2 SYDVKM.

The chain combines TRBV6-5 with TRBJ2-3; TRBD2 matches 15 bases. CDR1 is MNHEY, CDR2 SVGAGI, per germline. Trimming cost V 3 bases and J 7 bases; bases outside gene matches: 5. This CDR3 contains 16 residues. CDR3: CASSYGLAGGAHTQYF. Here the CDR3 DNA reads TGTGCCAGCAGTTATGGACTAGCGGGGGGGGCACATACGCAGTATTTT.

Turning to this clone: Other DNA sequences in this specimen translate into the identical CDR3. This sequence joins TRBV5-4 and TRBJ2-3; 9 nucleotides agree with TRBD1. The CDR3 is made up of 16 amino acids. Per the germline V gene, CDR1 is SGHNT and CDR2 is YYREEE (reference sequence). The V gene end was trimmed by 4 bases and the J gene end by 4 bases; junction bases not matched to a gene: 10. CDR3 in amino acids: CASSRPGQGIADTQYF. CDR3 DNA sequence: TGTGCCAGCAGCCGGCCGGGACAGGGCATCGCAGATACGCAGTATTTT.

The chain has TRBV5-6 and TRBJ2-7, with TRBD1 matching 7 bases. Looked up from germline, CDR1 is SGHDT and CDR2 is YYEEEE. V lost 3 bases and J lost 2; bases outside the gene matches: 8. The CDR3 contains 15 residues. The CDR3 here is CASSYTGAPTYEQYF. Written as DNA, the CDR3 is TGTGCCAGCAGCTATACAGGGGCCCCAACCTACGAGCAGTACTTC.

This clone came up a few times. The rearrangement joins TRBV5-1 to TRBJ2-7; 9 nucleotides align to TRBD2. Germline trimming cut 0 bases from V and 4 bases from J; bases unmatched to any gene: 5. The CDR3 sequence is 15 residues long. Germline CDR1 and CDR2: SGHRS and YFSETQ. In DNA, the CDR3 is TGCGCCAGCAGCTTGGGCGGGGGGGCGCGGTACGAGCAGTACTTC. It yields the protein CASSLGGGARYEQYF.

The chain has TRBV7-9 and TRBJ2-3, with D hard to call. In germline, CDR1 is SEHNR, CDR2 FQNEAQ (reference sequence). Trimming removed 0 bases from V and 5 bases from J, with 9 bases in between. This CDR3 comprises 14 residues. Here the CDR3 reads CASSLAGWGDTQYF. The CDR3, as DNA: TGTGCCAGCAGCTTAGCCGGGTGGGGAGATACGCAGTATTTT.

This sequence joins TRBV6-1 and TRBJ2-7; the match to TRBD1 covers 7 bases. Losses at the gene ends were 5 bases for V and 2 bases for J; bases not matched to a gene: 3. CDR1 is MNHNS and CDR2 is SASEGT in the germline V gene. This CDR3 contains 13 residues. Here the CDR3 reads CASSRDSPYEQYF. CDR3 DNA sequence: TGTGCCAGCAGTCGGGACAGTCCCTACGAGCAGTACTTC.

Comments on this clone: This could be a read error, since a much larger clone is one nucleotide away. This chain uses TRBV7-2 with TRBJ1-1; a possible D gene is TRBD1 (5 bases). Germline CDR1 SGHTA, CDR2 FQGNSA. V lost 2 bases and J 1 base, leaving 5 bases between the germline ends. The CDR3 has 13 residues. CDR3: CASSLQGNTEAFF. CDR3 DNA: TGTGCCAGCAGCTTACAGGGGAACACTGAAGCTTTCTTT.

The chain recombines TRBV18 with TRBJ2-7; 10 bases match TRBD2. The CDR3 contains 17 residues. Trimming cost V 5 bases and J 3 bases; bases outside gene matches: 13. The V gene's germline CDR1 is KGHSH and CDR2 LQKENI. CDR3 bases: TGTGCCAGCTCATTCCTTACTAGCGGGACAAACAACTACGAGCAGTACTTC. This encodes CASSFLTSGTNNYEQYF. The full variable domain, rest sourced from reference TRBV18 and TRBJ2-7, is NAGVMQNPRHLVRRRGQEARLRCSPMKGHSHVYWYRQLPEEGLKFMVYLQKENIIDESGMPKERFSAEFPKEGPSILRIQQVVRGDSAAYFCASSFLTSGTNNYEQYFGPGTRLTVT.

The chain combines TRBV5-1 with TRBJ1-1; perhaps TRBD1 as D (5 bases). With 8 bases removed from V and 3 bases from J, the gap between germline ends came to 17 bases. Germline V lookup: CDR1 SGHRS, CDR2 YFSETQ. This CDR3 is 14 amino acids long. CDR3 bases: TGCGCCAGTAGGCCTGGGGGGTTCGACACTGAAGCTTTCTTT. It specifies CASRPGGFDTEAFF. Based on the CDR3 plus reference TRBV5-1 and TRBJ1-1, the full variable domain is KAGVTQTPRYLIKTRGQQVTLSCSPISGHRSVSWYQQTPGQGLQFLFEYFSETQRNKGNFPGRFSGRQFSNSRSEMNVSTLELGDSALYLCASRPGGFDTEAFFGQGTRLTVV.

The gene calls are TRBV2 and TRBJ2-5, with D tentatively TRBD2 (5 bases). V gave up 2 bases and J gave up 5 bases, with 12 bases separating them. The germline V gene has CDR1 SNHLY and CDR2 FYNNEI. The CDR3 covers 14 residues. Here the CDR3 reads CASSESAAQETQYF. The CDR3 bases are TGTGCCAGCAGTGAATCAGCGGCCCAGGAGACCCAGTACTTC.

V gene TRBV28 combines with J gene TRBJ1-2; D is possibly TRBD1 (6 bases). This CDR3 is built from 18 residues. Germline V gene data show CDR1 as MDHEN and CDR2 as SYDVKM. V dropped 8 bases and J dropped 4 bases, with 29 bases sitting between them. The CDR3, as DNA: TGTGCCAGCGCCGAGGGGGACTTTTTCAATCCCTCGGGCTATGGCTACACCTTC. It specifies CASAEGDFFNPSGYGYTF.